The 31 T cell receptor beta chains below were found in one sample sequenced in a study of blood T cell repertoires in COVID-19. Profiled with immunoSEQ multiplex PCR; TCRdb holds only in-frame clones, not every one. The data hold some 160,000 clones, with roughly nine tenths observed a single time. Sequences were obtained from peripheral blood. These receptors were taken from a woman in her 70s with acute or convalescent COVID-19.

The chain couples TRBV29-1 to TRBJ2-7; unclear D gene. The V and J ends lost 4 bases and 0 bases respectively, with 10 bases between them. The CDR3 loop spans 13 amino acids. Germline V CDR1 and CDR2: SQVTM, ANQGSEA. CDR3 sequence: CSVAMMSSYEQYF. The CDR3 nucleotides read TGCAGCGTTGCTATGATGAGCTCCTACGAGCAGTACTTC.

V and J are TRBV14 and TRBJ1-1; D gene ambiguous. CDR3 length equals 14 residues. Looked up from germline, CDR1 is SGHDN and CDR2 is FVKESK. The V gene lost 3 bases and the J gene lost 0 bases, with 8 bases spanning the gap. The CDR3 spells CASSQRHLNTEAFF. In DNA form, the CDR3 reads TGTGCCAGCAGCCAGAGACACCTGAACACTGAAGCTTTCTTT.

The chain uses TRBV27 and TRBJ2-3; D gene uncertain. CDR3 size: 13 residues. V was cut by 6 bases and J by 4 bases, with 11 bases left in between. CDR1 MNHEY and CDR2 SMNVEV come from the germline V gene (reference sequence). In nucleotides, the CDR3 is TGTGCCAGCAGCTCAGGCTGGGCAGATACGCAGTATTTT. Its translation: CASSSGWADTQYF.

The CDR3 region has the DNA TGTGCCAGCAGCCCCCGGACAGGGCGGAACACCGGGGAGCTGTTTTTT. This gives the protein CASSPRTGRNTGELFF. The V call is TRBV7-2, the J call TRBJ2-2, with 8 bases that match TRBD1. Germline CDR1 is SGHTA and CDR2 is FQGNSA. The CDR3 spans 16 residues. V gave up 5 bases and J gave up 1 base; unmatched junction bases: 6.

This clone has only one observation. The rearrangement links TRBV10-1 to TRBJ2-5; the D gene is possibly TRBD1 (5 bases). Germline CDR1 WNHNN, CDR2 SYGVQD (reference sequence). The CDR3 runs to 13 residues. The germline V and J ends were trimmed by 5 bases and 3 bases, with 10 bases remaining between them. CDR3 amino acids: CASSSETEETQYF. The CDR3 coding sequence is TGCGCCAGCAGTTCTGAGACAGAAGAGACCCAGTACTTC.

This rearrangement joins TRBV6-4 to TRBJ2-2; 12 bases are shared with TRBD2. The CDR3 runs 16 residues. The V segment lost 6 bases and the J segment 0 bases; nucleotides outside the gene matches: 2. CDR1 and CDR2 (germline): MRHNA, SNTAGT. CDR3 sequence reads: CASRTSGGTNTGELFF. DNA for the CDR3: TGTGCCAGCAGGACTAGCGGGGGTACGAACACCGGGGAGCTGTTTTTT.

Concerning this clone: The identical CDR3 is also encoded by other nucleotide sequences in the sample. V gene TRBV4-2 combines with J gene TRBJ2-7; 9 bases are shared with TRBD1. Germline assignment: CDR1 LGHNA and CDR2 YNFKEQ. CDR3 length equals 14 residues. Trimming took 1 base from V and 3 from J; bases not matched to a gene: 1. The DNA for the CDR3 is TGTGCCAGCAGCCAAGGACAGGGGGACTACGAGCAGTACTTC. As protein: CASSQGQGDYEQYF.

This chain links TRBV28 with TRBJ2-1, with 7 bases fitting TRBD1. Germline V gene lookup returns CDR1 MDHEN and CDR2 SYDVKM. V lost 6 bases, J lost 1 base, and 6 bases stayed unmatched. CDR3 length: 15 amino acids. The DNA for the CDR3 is TGTGCCAGCAGATCCGACAGGGCATCCTACAATGAGCAGTTCTTC. Protein sequence: CASRSDRASYNEQFF.

This clone has a single count. The chain links TRBV5-4 to TRBJ2-7, with a tentative D call TRBD2 (6 bases). Germline CDR1 SGHNT, CDR2 YYREEE (reference sequence). V was shortened by 3 bases and J by 6 bases, with 19 bases between the two germline ends. The CDR3 is 15 residues long. CDR3 DNA sequence: TGTGCCAGCAGCTGGACGGGACTTAGGGTCGTCGAGCAGTACTTC. Translated, it gives CASSWTGLRVVEQYF.

This clone was counted once. The chain combines TRBV4-3 with TRBJ2-7; D is unclear. V shed 0 bases and J shed 1 base, with 7 bases lying between them. Germline assignment: CDR1 LGHNA and CDR2 YSLEER. The CDR3 length is 14 residues. This CDR3 is CASSQEPRSYEQYF. CDR3 sequence (DNA): TGCGCCAGCAGCCAAGAGCCCAGATCCTACGAGCAGTACTTC.

The V gene is TRBV7-9, the J gene TRBJ2-3; D uncertain. The germline CDR1 and CDR2 sequences are SEHNR and FQNEAQ (reference sequence). Trimming removed 1 base from V and 2 bases from J, with 7 bases in between. The CDR3 runs 14 residues. The CDR3 DNA reads TGTGCCAGCAGCTTAGGGTTAGTCACAGATACGCAGTATTTT. This encodes CASSLGLVTDTQYF.

The CDR3 here is CATRDTLNTEAFF. CDR3 DNA: TGTGCCACCCGGGACACCTTGAACACTGAAGCTTTCTTT. This sequence joins TRBV6-5 and TRBJ1-1; D may be TRBD1 (6 bases). Germline loops: CDR1 MNHEY, CDR2 SVGAGI. With 10 bases removed from V and 0 bases from J, the gap between germline ends came to 12 bases. The CDR3 covers 13 residues.

This chain connects TRBV4-3 to TRBJ2-7; perhaps TRBD2 as D (5 bases). The CDR3 is made up of 16 amino acids. Germline CDR1 and CDR2: LGHNA and YSLEER. V lost 1 base and J lost 0, with 13 bases in between. In nucleotides, the CDR3 is TGCGCCAGCAGCCAAGCCGTGTCCGGAGGCTCCTACGAGCAGTACTTC. As protein: CASSQAVSGGSYEQYF.

This chain links TRBV6-2 or TRBV6-3 with TRBJ1-3; D is ambiguous. CDR3 size: 12 residues. Deletions cut 4 bases from V and 5 bases from J, with 6 bases between. Germline V gene lookup returns CDR1 MNHEY and CDR2 SVGEGT. CDR3 bases: TGTGCCAGCAGTTTCGGGAGAAACACCATATATTTT. The encoded protein is CASSFGRNTIYF.

This clone was detected only once. V usage is TRBV10-3 and J usage is TRBJ1-4, with 10 bases identical to TRBD1. The CDR3 sequence is 13 residues long. Germline CDR1 and CDR2: ENHRY and SYGVKD. The V gene end was trimmed by 10 bases and the J gene end by 7 bases; junction bases not matched to a gene: 6. CDR3 amino acids: CATRTGGVEKLFF. As DNA, the CDR3 is TGTGCCACACGGACAGGGGGGGTTGAAAAACTGTTTTTT.

This chain uses TRBV19 with TRBJ2-1; no definite D call. The germline V and J ends were trimmed by 3 bases and 8 bases, with 5 bases remaining between them. Germline V gene data show CDR1 as LNHDA and CDR2 as SQIVND (reference sequence). This CDR3 is 11 amino acids long. For the CDR3, the DNA is TGTGCCAGTAGTATGGAGTATGAGCAGTTCTTC. Its protein product is CASSMEYEQFF.

The chain employs TRBV5-1 and TRBJ2-3; 7 positions agree with TRBD2. The V and J ends lost 4 bases and 2 bases, in that order; junction bases with no gene match: 4. The CDR3 covers 14 residues. Germline lookup yields CDR1 SGHRS and CDR2 YFSETQ. CDR3 DNA: TGCGCCAGCAGCGCGGGGGAGAACACAGATACGCAGTATTTT. Translating gives CASSAGENTDTQYF.

CDR3 nucleotides: TGTGCCAGCAGTTTACGGGGGGCTATGGGAGAGACCCAGTACTTC. Residues: CASSLRGAMGETQYF. The V gene is TRBV28, the J gene TRBJ2-5; weak D call: TRBD2 (7 bases). Trimming stripped 2 bases from V and 4 bases from J, with 14 bases between. Germline loops: CDR1 MDHEN, CDR2 SYDVKM. This CDR3 has 15 residues.

This chain links TRBV4-2 with TRBJ1-1; TRBD1 might be the D (6 bases). Per the germline V gene, CDR1 is LGHNA and CDR2 is YNFKEQ. This CDR3 comprises 15 residues. V gave up 0 bases and J gave up 0 bases, with 8 bases separating them. The CDR3 coding sequence is TGTGCCAGCAGCCAAGAGGGACACATGAACACTGAAGCTTTCTTT. As protein: CASSQEGHMNTEAFF.

The rearrangement links TRBV7-2 to TRBJ1-1; TRBD1 might be the D (5 bases). Trimming removed 5 bases from V and 4 bases from J, with 17 bases in between. This CDR3 has 15 amino acids. The germline gives CDR1 SGHTA, CDR2 FQGNSA. The CDR3 DNA follows: TGTGCCAGCAGCAAACCTTCAGGGTATGGCACTGAAGCTTTCTTT. Its translation is CASSKPSGYGTEAFF. Variable domain in full (rest from reference TRBV7-2 and TRBJ1-1): GAGVSQSPSNKVTEKGKDVELRCDPISGHTALYWYRQSLGQGLEFLIYFQGNSAPDKSGLPSDRFSAERTGGSVSTLTIQRTQQEDSAVYLCASSKPSGYGTEAFFGQGTRLTVV.

V and J are TRBV4-2 and TRBJ1-2; 7 bases are a match to TRBD1. The germline V gene has CDR1 LGHNA and CDR2 YNFKEQ. Unmatched junction bases numbered 12, after V lost 4 bases and J lost 7 bases. The CDR3 extends over 15 amino acids. Here the CDR3 reads CASSPGQALGSGYTF. DNA for the CDR3: TGTGCCAGCAGCCCCGGACAGGCTCTCGGCAGTGGCTACACCTTC.

V and J are TRBV6-5 and TRBJ1-1; a weak D match, TRBD1 (6 bases). Germline lookup yields CDR1 MNHEY and CDR2 SVGAGI. The CDR3 has 14 residues. Trimming removed 8 bases at V and 4 bases at J, with 17 bases between. For the CDR3, the DNA is TGTGCCAGCGAGGGCAGGGGAGGGGGCACTGAAGCTTTCTTT. Protein sequence: CASEGRGGGTEAFF.

The gene calls are TRBV3-1 (or the pseudogene TRBV3-2) and TRBJ2-2; the D gene is possibly TRBD2 (7 bases). V lost 3 bases to trimming and J lost 2 bases, with 10 bases between them. Germline values: CDR1 LGHDT, CDR2 YNNKEL (reference sequence). The CDR3 has 15 amino acids. CDR3 bases: TGTGCCAGCAGCCAGAGGGGGGGAAACACCGGGGAGCTGTTTTTT. This codes for CASSQRGGNTGELFF.

This chain joins TRBV6-5 and TRBJ1-6; 8 bases match TRBD1. V gave up 2 bases and J gave up 7 bases; unmatched junction bases: 4. Looked up from germline, CDR1 is MNHEY and CDR2 is SVGAGI. There are 15 residues in the CDR3. The CDR3 coding sequence is TGTGCCAGCAGTTACGCCAGGGGGCTCAATTCACCCCTCCACTTT. This encodes CASSYARGLNSPLHF.

This sequence joins TRBV28 and TRBJ1-1; 7 nucleotides agree with TRBD1. V was pared by 5 bases and J by 0 bases, with 3 bases of the junction left unmatched. CDR3 size: 14 residues. Germline lookup yields CDR1 MDHEN and CDR2 SYDVKM. CDR3 sequence reads: CASSKGAMNTEAFF. CDR3 nucleotide sequence: TGTGCCAGCAGTAAGGGGGCTATGAACACTGAAGCTTTCTTT.

This chain uses TRBV9 with TRBJ2-5; 9 bases fit TRBD1. V trimming: 1 base; J trimming: 5 bases; junction bases outside the gene matches: 3. CDR1 and CDR2 from the germline V gene are SGDLS and YYNGEE. The CDR3 is 14 amino acids. In DNA form, the CDR3 reads TGTGCCAGCAGCGTATTGGGACAGGGTGAGACCCAGTACTTC. This translates into CASSVLGQGETQYF.

The chain joins TRBV14 to TRBJ1-6; tentatively, D is TRBD1 (6 bases). This CDR3 contains 15 residues. Between the trimmed V and J ends, which lost 0 bases and 3 bases, there was a span of 6 bases. Germline V gene sequence: CDR1 SGHDN, CDR2 FVKESK. This CDR3 reads CASSQEDSYNSPLHF. The CDR3 DNA is TGTGCCAGCAGCCAAGAGGACAGCTATAATTCACCCCTCCACTTT.

This clone occurred a few times. The CDR3 region is CATSRAPVYSNQPQHF. DNA for the CDR3: TGTGCCACCAGCAGAGCGCCAGTTTATAGCAATCAGCCCCAGCATTTT. The rearrangement joins TRBV15 to TRBJ1-5, with D unresolved. The ends were cut back, 1 base at V and 0 bases at J, with 10 bases in the middle. CDR1 and CDR2 (germline): LNHNV, YYDKDF (reference sequence). The CDR3 totals 16 residues.

In its sample, this clone was seen once. This chain connects TRBV5-1 to TRBJ2-5; 11 bases map to TRBD2. The J segment lost 2 bases and the V segment lost 0 bases, leaving 3 bases of the junction unmatched. The CDR3 covers 16 residues. CDR1 and CDR2 (germline): SGHRS, YFSETQ. In nucleotides, the CDR3 is TGCGCCAGCAGCTTGGTCTCTAGCGGGGGGCAAGAGACCCAGTACTTC. This sequence encodes CASSLVSSGGQETQYF.

This clone was seen just once. The genes are TRBV5-1 and TRBJ2-5; weak D call: TRBD1 (6 bases). Trimming cost V 1 base and J 5 bases, with 15 bases left between them. CDR1 is SGHRS, CDR2 YFSETQ, per germline. The length of the CDR3 is 15 residues. The CDR3 coding sequence is TGCGCCAGCAGCTTGACAGGGAAAGCTTCGGAGACCCAGTACTTC. It encodes CASSLTGKASETQYF.

In its sample, this clone was seen a few times. This sequence joins TRBV15 and TRBJ2-2, with a weak D call TRBD1 (6 bases). CDR1 LNHNV and CDR2 YYDKDF come from the germline V gene (reference sequence). The CDR3 runs 17 residues. V was cut by 1 base and J by 5 bases, with 17 bases left in between. CDR3 coding DNA: TGTGCCACCAGCAGAGGTGGGGGACACTCGAGGACCGGGGAGCTGTTTTTT. This sequence encodes CATSRGGGHSRTGELFF.